This T cell receptor beta chain was sequenced during a study of control samples from healthy donors and cancer patients. The CDR3 consists of 15 residues. Deletions cut 6 bases from V and 2 bases from J, with 16 bases between. Germline CDR1 and CDR2: SGHAT and FQNNGV. TCRdb keeps only in-frame clones here, not all; method: immunoSEQ multiplex PCR. This table holds around 110,000 clones, 85% to 90% found once. The origin of this receptor is a woman in her forties or fifties with colorectal cancer. Material for sequencing was PBMCs. The rearrangement joins TRBV11-2 to TRBJ2-5, with D unclear. Here the CDR3 DNA reads TGTGCCAGCAGACAACCCCGGGCTAAACAAGAGACCCAGTACTTC. Its translation: CASRQPRAKQETQYF.